Below, 18 T cell receptor beta chains from the same sample are listed, as sequenced in a study of Ad26.COV2.S vaccination and SARS-CoV-2 variants (dated by TCRdb to 2020 to 2022). Per the publication, the treatment or condition label means: over 15 received Ad26.COV2.S at low or high dose, single or two shots; about 5 received placebo; per-sample allocation not given. Repertoires of vaccine and placebo recipients were sequenced from samples collected on day 63 after the first injection. Library generation was performed with the immunoSEQ multiplex PCR assay. As stored in TCRdb, this immuneACCESS dataset retains in-frame rearrangements with V and J assigned. A fraction of the clones does not appear; measured against another copy, unresolved V genes explain less than half of the discrepancy, and the remainder lacks a known reason. The sample table lists under 600,000 clones, 70% to 90% of them with a count of one. The top ten clonotypes cover more than 1.5% of the sample.

Specimen: peripheral blood, collected in a trial of Ad26.COV2.S vaccine versus placebo. The receptor set was obtained from a person between 18 and 59 years old who received the Ad26.COV2.S COVID-19 vaccine or a placebo.

The CDR3 nucleotides read TGTGCCAGCAGCCAAGAAACTAGCGGGAGCGCTAAAAACATTCAGTACTTC. It specifies CASSQETSGSAKNIQYF. The chain employs TRBV3-1 (or the pseudogene TRBV3-2) and TRBJ2-4, with 11 bases lining up with TRBD2. The CDR3 runs to 17 residues. V was pared by 0 bases and J by 4 bases, with 5 bases of the junction left unmatched. CDR1 is LGHDT and CDR2 is YNNKEL in the germline V gene (reference sequence).

The chain is built from TRBV6-5 and TRBJ2-7; either TRBD1 or TRBD2 may supply D (5 bases each). V lost 5 bases and J 3 bases, leaving 8 bases between the germline ends. Germline CDR1 MNHEY, CDR2 SVGAGI. The CDR3 covers 12 residues. In DNA, the CDR3 is TGTGCCAGCAGTCGGGACGGCTACGAGCAGTACTTC. It specifies CASSRDGYEQYF.

The chain couples TRBV7-9 to TRBJ1-2, with D perhaps matching TRBD1 (5 bases). CDR3 length equals 16 residues. Germline assignment: CDR1 SEHNR and CDR2 FQNEAQ (reference sequence). The V gene lost 5 bases and the J gene lost 2 bases, with 18 bases spanning the gap. For the CDR3, the DNA is TGTGCCAGCAGCAATTCCGGGACCCCCAGAAACTATGGCTACACCTTC. Translation gives CASSNSGTPRNYGYTF.

This clone came up a few times. The rearrangement uses TRBV20-1 and TRBJ2-7; D is unclear. Trimming removed 0 bases from V and 2 bases from J, with 2 bases in between. This CDR3 region has 11 residues. Germline lookup yields CDR1 DFQATT and CDR2 SNEGSKA (reference sequence). The CDR3 loop is CSARDTYEQYF. CDR3 DNA: TGCAGTGCTAGAGACACCTACGAGCAGTACTTC.

This chain joins TRBV27 and TRBJ2-2, with 14 bases lining up with TRBD2. After removal of 6 bases from V and 6 bases from J, the junction contained 3 bases not matched to a gene. In germline, CDR1 is MNHEY, CDR2 SMNVEV (reference sequence). The CDR3 totals 15 residues. CDR3 bases: TGTGCCAGCAGCCCGGGACTAGCGGGGGCCGGGGAGCTGTTTTTT. Amino acid sequence: CASSPGLAGAGELFF.

The chain is built from TRBV5-1 and TRBJ2-7, with 9 bases matching TRBD1. Germline CDR1 reads SGHRS; CDR2 reads YFSETQ. The CDR3 consists of 14 residues. Unmatched junction bases numbered 3, after V lost 0 bases and J lost 5 bases. The CDR3 region is CASSLGTGADEQYF. The CDR3 DNA sequence: TGCGCCAGCAGCTTGGGGACAGGGGCGGACGAGCAGTACTTC.

This clone was recorded only once. V and J are TRBV5-1 and TRBJ2-3, with TRBD2 identical over 8 bases. Germline values: CDR1 SGHRS, CDR2 YFSETQ. J was trimmed by 4 bases and V by 2 bases; bases with no gene match: 6. This CDR3 is built from 15 residues. CDR3 protein: CASSFRGGFSDTQYF. In DNA, the CDR3 is TGCGCCAGCAGCTTCCGCGGGGGGTTTTCAGATACGCAGTATTTT.

V usage is TRBV7-8 and J usage is TRBJ1-1, with D perhaps TRBD1 (5 bases). The CDR3 contains 15 residues. The germline V gene has CDR1 SGHVS and CDR2 FQNEAQ. V lost 5 bases and J 1 base, leaving 14 bases between the germline ends. The CDR3 sequence is CASSQPGTPNTEAFF. The CDR3 DNA follows: TGTGCCAGCAGCCAGCCCGGGACGCCGAACACTGAAGCTTTCTTT. The full variable domain, with the rest looked up from reference TRBV7-8 and TRBJ1-1, is GAGVSQSPRYKVAKRGQDVALRCDPISGHVSLFWYQQALGQGPEFLTYFQNEAQLDKSGLPSDRFFAERPEGSVSTLKIQRTQQEDSAVYLCASSQPGTPNTEAFFGQGTRLTVV.

In regard to this clone: An end of the junction differs from the germline gene, which may be a read error. The V gene is TRBV5-1, the J gene TRBJ2-2, with TRBD2 matching 8 bases. Germline CDR1 is SGHRS and CDR2 is YFSETQ. The CDR3 spans 14 residues. CDR3 amino acids: CASRLAGRTGELFF. The CDR3, as DNA: TGCGCCAGCCGCTTAGCGGGACGTACCGGGGAGCTGTTTTTT.

About this clone itself: Other DNA sequences in this sample translate to the same CDR3. The chain carries TRBV4-1 and TRBJ2-4; the D gene is possibly TRBD1 (6 bases). CDR1 and CDR2 (germline): MGHRA, YSYEKL. The CDR3 length is 16 residues. V was clipped by 1 base and J by 1 base, with 11 bases between them. The CDR3 DNA sequence: TGCGCCAGCAGCCAAGTAGGGGGTGCTGCCAAAAACATTCAGTACTTC. Translation gives CASSQVGGAAKNIQYF.

V usage is TRBV10-3 and J usage is TRBJ1-4; TRBD1 matches at 7 bases. In germline, CDR1 is ENHRY, CDR2 SYGVKD. Trimming at V came to 11 bases and at J to 8 bases, leaving 20 bases not matched to a gene. CDR3 length equals 16 residues. CDR3 sequence reads: CAPPGQTQVLEEKLFF. The CDR3 DNA reads as TGTGCCCCTCCGGGACAGACACAGGTGCTTGAAGAAAAACTGTTTTTT.

The count of this clone is one. The chain links TRBV13 to TRBJ1-5, with 7 nucleotides matching TRBD1. V was pared by 2 bases and J by 0 bases, with 4 bases of the junction left unmatched. Germline-derived CDR1 and CDR2 are PRHDT and FYEKMQ (reference sequence). This CDR3 contains 16 residues. The CDR3: CASSLSGQFSNQPQHF. In DNA form, the CDR3 reads TGTGCCAGCAGCTTATCGGGACAGTTTAGCAATCAGCCCCAGCATTTT.

This chain joins TRBV15 and TRBJ2-7; 8 nucleotides match TRBD2. The CDR3 consists of 15 residues. Germline loops: CDR1 LNHNV, CDR2 YYDKDF (reference sequence). J gave up 3 bases and V 5 bases, and 9 bases lay outside the gene matches. The CDR3 coding sequence is TGTGCCACCAGCCAACTAGCGGAGCCCCTCTACGAGCAGTACTTC. Residues: CATSQLAEPLYEQYF.

The V call is TRBV7-8, the J call TRBJ2-3; 9 positions agree with TRBD2. The CDR3 runs 17 residues. CDR1 is SGHVS, CDR2 FQNEAQ, per germline. J gave up 2 bases and V 3 bases, and 9 bases lay outside the gene matches. The CDR3 nucleotides are TGTGCCAGCAGCTTTTTGGTTAGCGGGGGATTCACAGATACGCAGTATTTT. As protein: CASSFLVSGGFTDTQYF.

J is TRBJ2-3 and V is TRBV6-6; 7 bases are a match to TRBD1. Germline assignment: CDR1 MNHNY and CDR2 SVGAGI (reference sequence). The J segment lost 0 bases and the V segment lost 6 bases, leaving 9 bases of the junction unmatched. The CDR3 contains 16 residues. CDR3 DNA sequence: TGTGCCAGCAGACCCGGACAGGCCGCTAGCACAGATACGCAGTATTTT. Its translation is CASRPGQAASTDTQYF.

The chain combines TRBV9 with TRBJ2-7; D unclear. Deletions cut 3 bases from V and 7 bases from J, with 14 bases between. The CDR3 runs 13 residues. CDR1 is SGDLS, CDR2 YYNGEE, per germline. CDR3 protein: CASSGEESDEQYF. CDR3 nucleotides: TGTGCCAGCAGCGGCGAGGAGTCGGATGAGCAGTACTTC.

This clone has only a few counts. V gene TRBV5-1 combines with J gene TRBJ2-7, with TRBD1 as a possible D gene (6 bases). Germline loops: CDR1 SGHRS, CDR2 YFSETQ. This CDR3 spans 14 amino acids. V lost 4 bases, J lost 6 bases, and 17 bases lay in between. The DNA of the CDR3 is TGCGCCAGCAGCCGAGGGACAAACCTACGCGAGCAGTACTTC. Encoded protein: CASSRGTNLREQYF.

The chain carries TRBV19 and TRBJ1-2; 10 bases match TRBD1. This CDR3 has 14 residues. V shed 4 bases and J 9 bases; nucleotides not matched to a gene: 8. Per germline, CDR1 LNHDA and CDR2 SQIVND (reference sequence). The CDR3 sequence: CASSTPTGGGRYTF. Written as DNA, the CDR3 is TGTGCCAGTAGTACCCCGACAGGGGGCGGTCGCTACACCTTC.